Sequencing of this T cell receptor (beta chain) was carried out in a study of liver allograft versus peripheral blood T cells. Study-wide background: The authors compared T cell receptor repertoires in transplanted livers with those in the peripheral blood of recipients.

The CDR3 spans 14 residues. From germline, CDR1 is KGHSH and CDR2 LQKENI. V was pared by 2 bases and J by 6 bases, with 13 bases between. By sample share, this clonotype is large. Antigen: not known. General study findings and limits: Repertoires of T cell receptors that resided inside liver allografts reportedly differed from those in peripheral blood.

One entry per CDR3 protein results from TCRdb running MiXCR on the reads. The sample shows roughly 7,800 distinct CDR3 sequences, roughly 18% of them seen only once. The sequence derives from a human patient who had a liver transplant. Some of the T cells may derive from the graft donor. The rearrangement links TRBV18 to TRBJ1-2, with D hard to call. DNA for the CDR3: TGTGCCAGCTCACCATCAATTCTTACTGATGGCTACACCTTC. Its translation: CASSPSILTDGYTF.